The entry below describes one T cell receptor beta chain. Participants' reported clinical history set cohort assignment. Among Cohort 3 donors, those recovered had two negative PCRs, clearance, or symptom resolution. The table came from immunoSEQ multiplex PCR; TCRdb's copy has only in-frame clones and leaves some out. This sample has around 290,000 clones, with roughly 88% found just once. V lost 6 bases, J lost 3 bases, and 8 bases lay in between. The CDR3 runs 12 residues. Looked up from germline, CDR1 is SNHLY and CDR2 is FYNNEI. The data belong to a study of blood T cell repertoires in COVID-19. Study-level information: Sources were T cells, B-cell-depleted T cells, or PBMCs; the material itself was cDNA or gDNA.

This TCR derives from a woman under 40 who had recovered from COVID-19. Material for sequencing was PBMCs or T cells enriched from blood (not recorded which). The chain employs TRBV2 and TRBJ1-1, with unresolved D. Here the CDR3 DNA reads TGTGCCAGCAGCAACAAGTACACTGAAGCTTTCTTT. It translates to CASSNKYTEAFF.